This is a list of T cell receptor beta chains from one sample in a study of shared clonotypes between healthy human individuals. Clones were sequenced by immunoSEQ multiplex PCR, and TCRdb holds only the in-frame ones, with some missing. The table shows millions of clones, with 85% to 95% occurring only once. Input material: naive CD4+ T cells sorted from blood. All receptors come from a man younger than 35 in good health. Each CDR3 is given with its conserved first and last residue. The D gene is left open where the match is weak. The size field is filled for only some rows; it gives once, few, many or a size class.

J gene | V gene | D gene | clone size | CDR3 protein | CDR3 DNA
TRBJ2-3 | TRBV2 | . | . | CASSVFTPHADTQYF | TGTGCCAGCAGTGTCTTCACTCCCCATGCGGATACGCAGTATTTT
TRBJ2-7 | TRBV19 | . | once | CASSEQGADEQYF | TGTGCCAGTAGTGAACAGGGAGCCGACGAGCAGTACTTC
TRBJ2-5 | TRBV2 | . | . | CASSVVETQYF | TGTGCCAGCAGTGTTGTAGAGACCCAGTACTTC
TRBJ2-3 | TRBV7-2 | . | . | CASSNRHTQVPDTQYF | TGTGCCAGCAGCAACCGACACACTCAGGTCCCAGATACGCAGTATTTT
TRBJ1-1 | TRBV5-4 | . | . | CASSLVAGTEAFF | TGTGCCAGCAGCTTGGTTGCGGGAACTGAAGCTTTCTTT
TRBJ2-5 | TRBV10-2 | TRBD1 | . | CASISPGTAQETQYF | TGCGCCAGCATCTCTCCCGGGACAGCCCAAGAGACCCAGTACTTC
TRBJ2-7 | TRBV14 | . | . | CASSQAYEQYF | TGTGCCAGCAGCCAGGCGTACGAGCAGTACTTC
TRBJ2-2 | TRBV5-1 | TRBD1 | . | CASSLDATGGSGELFF | TGCGCCAGCAGCTTGGACGCGACAGGGGGCTCCGGGGAGCTGTTTTTT
TRBJ1-5 | TRBV28 | . | . | CASGVSNQPQHF | TGTGCCAGTGGTGTGAGTAATCAGCCCCAGCATTTT
TRBJ1-1 | TRBV12-5 | . | . | CASGLVLKVGPNTEAFF | TGTGCTAGTGGTTTGGTACTGAAGGTAGGGCCGAACACTGAAGCTTTCTTT
TRBJ1-5 | TRBV10-1 | TRBD1 | . | CASSADRDSNQPQHF | TGCGCCAGCAGTGCCGACAGGGATAGCAATCAGCCCCAGCATTTT
TRBJ1-2 | TRBV6-1 | . | . | CASSEVSSQTNYGYTF | TGTGCCAGCAGTGAAGTATCATCACAAACTAACTATGGCTACACCTTC
TRBJ2-7 | TRBV9 | . | . | CASSVDAGRYEQYF | TGTGCCAGCAGCGTAGATGCAGGGCGCTACGAGCAGTACTTC
TRBJ2-7 | TRBV5-1 | TRBD2 | . | CASKDGLDGSYEQYF | TGCGCCAGCAAAGACGGACTAGACGGCTCCTACGAGCAGTACTTC
TRBJ2-1 | TRBV5-1 | . | . | CASSFGGLYNEQFF | TGCGCCAGCAGCTTCGGGGGCCTGTACAATGAGCAGTTCTTC
TRBJ2-7 | TRBV6-6 | TRBD2 | . | CASSPRDGGGEQYF | TGTGCCAGCAGTCCACGTGACGGGGGGGGAGAGCAGTACTTC
TRBJ2-7 | TRBV5-1 | . | . | CASSSRGSSDEWAF | TGCGCCAGCAGCTCTAGGGGCTCATCCGACGAGTGGGCCTTC
TRBJ1-5 | TRBV6-1 | . | . | CASSEAAGLQPQHF | TGTGCCAGCAGTGAAGCGGCAGGGTTGCAGCCCCAGCATTTT
TRBJ1-5 | TRBV5-1 | . | . | CASSLGQSSNQPQHF | TGCGCCAGCAGCTTGGGACAGTCAAGCAATCAGCCCCAGCATTTT
TRBJ2-3 | TRBV7-9 | . | . | CASSSDLASTDTQYF | TGTGCCAGCAGCTCTGACTTGGCTAGCACAGATACGCAGTATTTT
TRBJ2-7 | TRBV7-9 | . | . | CASSSSGLPPYEQYF | .
TRBJ1-2 | TRBV2 | . | . | CASSGGPGAGGYTF | TGTGCCAGCAGTGGGGGTCCGGGCGCCGGGGGCTACACCTTC
TRBJ1-5 | TRBV6-1 | TRBD1 | . | CASSGGTGLYSNQPQHF | TGTGCCAGCAGTGGAGGGACAGGTCTTTATAGCAATCAGCCCCAGCATTTT
TRBJ2-5 | TRBV5-4 | . | . | CASSRQPGPQETQYF | TGTGCCAGCAGTCGTCAACCGGGACCACAAGAGACCCAGTACTTC
TRBJ2-1 | TRBV6-6 | TRBD2 | . | CATAAGLAGYNEQFF | TGTGCCACCGCCGCCGGACTAGCGGGGTACAATGAGCAGTTCTTC
TRBJ1-4 | TRBV19 | . | . | CASSIWGKDEKLFF | TGTGCCAGTAGTATCTGGGGGAAGGATGAAAAACTGTTTTTT
TRBJ2-3 | TRBV5-1 | TRBD1 | . | CACDRGYSTDTQYF | TGCGCCTGCGACAGGGGATATAGCACAGATACGCAGTATTTT
TRBJ2-1 | TRBV6-5 | . | . | CASSRDGGTNEQFF | TGTGCCAGCAGTAGGGATGGGGGGACGAATGAGCAGTTCTTC
TRBJ2-4 | TRBV10-2 | TRBD2 | . | CASSPNPGLAGVPHF | TGCGCCAGCAGCCCTAACCCGGGACTAGCGGGAGTCCCCCACTTC
TRBJ1-4 | TRBV11-2 | . | . | CASSGRVGRLNEKLFF | TGTGCCAGCAGCGGGCGGGTCGGGCGGTTGAATGAAAAACTGTTTTTT
TRBJ2-1 | TRBV15 | . | . | CATSRVVGSLYLSYNEQFF | TGTGCCACCAGCAGGGTTGTCGGCAGCCTTTACCTCTCCTACAATGAGCAGTTCTTC
TRBJ2-5 | TRBV18 | . | . | CASSAPGASETQYF | TGTGCCAGCTCGGCCCCGGGAGCCTCGGAGACCCAGTACTTC
TRBJ1-3 | TRBV7-2 | . | once | CASSLAGTTGNTIYF | TGTGCCAGCAGCTTAGCTGGCACCACTGGAAACACCATATATTTT
TRBJ2-7 | TRBV2 | . | . | CASSYDFSYEQYF | TGTGCCAGCAGTTATGACTTTTCCTACGAGCAGTACTTC
TRBJ1-5 | TRBV7-8 | . | . | CASSSSGGLSNQPQHF | TGTGCCAGCAGCTCCAGTGGGGGGCTGAGCAATCAGCCCCAGCATTTT
TRBJ2-7 | TRBV2 | TRBD1 | . | CASSEHRGSYEQYF | TGTGCCAGCAGTGAACACAGGGGCTCCTACGAGCAGTACTTC
TRBJ1-4 | TRBV28 | TRBD1 | . | CASSLRPGTGNEKLFF | TGTGCCAGCAGTCTTCGACCCGGGACAGGGAATGAAAAACTGTTTTTT
TRBJ2-5 | TRBV5-6 | . | . | CASSLRGVLDQETQYF | TGTGCCAGCAGCTTGAGGGGGGTGTTGGACCAAGAGACCCAGTACTTC
TRBJ2-2 | TRBV29-1 | . | . | CSVPNWGTGELFF | TGCAGCGTTCCCAACTGGGGAACCGGGGAGCTGTTTTTT
TRBJ2-7 | TRBV19 | TRBD1 | . | CASSSTGTGDRKQYF | TGTGCCAGTAGTAGTACCGGGACAGGGGATAGAAAGCAGTACTTC
TRBJ2-3 | TRBV5-6 | TRBD2 | . | CASSVGLAVGVRTDTQYF | TGTGCCAGCAGCGTGGGACTAGCGGTGGGGGTTCGCACAGATACGCAGTATTTT
TRBJ2-7 | TRBV7-2 | TRBD2 | . | CASSLAPGLAFYEQYF | TGTGCCAGCAGCTTAGCGCCGGGACTAGCTTTTTACGAGCAGTACTTC
TRBJ1-3 | TRBV28 | . | . | CASSSRVPGQANTIYF | TGTGCCAGCAGTTCACGGGTACCGGGACAAGCAAACACCATATATTTT
TRBJ2-1 | TRBV18 | . | few | CASSPSSYNEQFF | TGTGCCAGCTCACCAAGCTCCTACAATGAGCAGTTCTTC
TRBJ2-5 | TRBV7-2 | TRBD1 | . | CASSSRGQETQYF | TGTGCCAGCAGCTCCAGGGGGCAGGAGACCCAGTACTTC
TRBJ2-1 | TRBV5-4 | . | . | CASSSGGDSPYNEQFF | TGTGCCAGCAGCTCCGGCGGGGACTCTCCCTACAATGAGCAGTTCTTC
TRBJ2-7 | TRBV7-9 | . | . | CASSPYLGAPSSYEQYF | TGTGCCAGCAGCCCCTATCTTGGAGCGCCGAGCTCCTACGAGCAGTACTTC
TRBJ1-1 | TRBV11-2 | . | . | CASSFTQGTEAFF | TGTGCCAGCAGCTTCACCCAGGGCACTGAAGCTTTCTTT
TRBJ2-3 | TRBV5-5 | . | once | CASSPSSQGTQYF | TGTGCCAGCAGCCCCTCATCTCAGGGTACGCAGTATTTT
TRBJ2-5 | TRBV7-2 | . | . | CASSLAAGRETQYF | TGTGCCAGCAGCTTAGCAGCGGGCCGGGAGACCCAGTACTTC
TRBJ1-6 | TRBV30 | TRBD1 | once | CAWSVRFTDRAQRFGSPLHF | TGTGCCTGGAGTGTACGTTTTACGGACAGGGCGCAGCGTTTTGGATCACCCCTCCACTTT
TRBJ2-3 | TRBV10-3 | . | . | CAITVSGTDTDTQYF | TGTGCCATCACGGTCAGCGGAACTGACACAGATACGCAGTATTTT
TRBJ1-2 | TRBV29-1 | . | once | CSVGMGREGYTF | TGCAGCGTCGGGATGGGGAGGGAAGGCTACACCTTC
TRBJ2-7 | TRBV10-2 | . | . | CASTTGLPYEQYF | TGCGCCAGCACGACGGGACTTCCCTACGAGCAGTACTTC
TRBJ1-4 | TRBV6-5 | TRBD1 | . | CASSSSGLGDSDF | TGTGCCAGCAGTTCCTCCGGCCTAGGGGACAGTGATTTT